This entry concerns a single T cell receptor (beta chain). As yet, its antigen is unknown. These data originate in a study of identifying expanded T cells in peripheral blood. Regarding the study as a whole: About 1.2 clones differed between technical replicates, versus approximately 17 and 20 over time. Across healthy donors, higher total template counts meant significantly greater roughly 2-week count variance.

Per the germline V gene, CDR1 is MDHEN and CDR2 is SYDVKM. The V gene end was trimmed by 5 bases and the J gene end by 0 bases; junction bases not matched to a gene: 9. This CDR3 region has 19 residues. Clones were sequenced by immunoSEQ multiplex PCR, and TCRdb holds only the in-frame ones, with some missing. The data show 100,000 to 110,000 clones, 75% to 90% seen once. Input material: blood. This sequence was found in a person aged 18-69 years in good health. V and J are TRBV28 and TRBJ2-1, with 14 bases identical to TRBD2. The CDR3 sequence is CASSLGTSGSPLSYNEQFF. The CDR3 nucleotides are TGTGCCAGCAGTCTCGGGACTAGCGGGAGTCCCCTCTCCTACAATGAGCAGTTCTTC.